This T cell receptor beta chain was identified in a study of cytomegalovirus exposure and HLA in healthy donors. Whole-study context: The platform used for the roughly 110 validation repertoires matched that of the 500 to 850 first-cohort repertoires, a later analysis reported. Findings and limits, study-wide: Investigators reported fewer than 200 TCR beta chains as tied to cytomegalovirus. Confirmation in vitro established that a few CMV-associated chains were specific for CMV antigens.

Sequencing was performed with immunoSEQ multiplex PCR; in TCRdb, only in-frame clones are kept and a portion is missing. The sample carries 130,000 or so clones, roughly nine tenths recorded once. Regarding this clone: Its antigen is unknown.

From germline, CDR1 is MGHRA and CDR2 YSYEKL. This CDR3 region has 14 residues. V lost 3 bases to trimming and J lost 10 bases; unmatched junction nucleotides: 9. An approximately 130-subject validation cohort, separate from the approximately 700-subject first cohort, supplied the donors. V gene TRBV4-1 combines with J gene TRBJ1-1, with 9 positions matching TRBD1. The TCR was taken from a man aged 25-45 years in good health and CMV-seronegative. Sequencing was performed on PBMCs. The CDR3 loop is CASSQTGTGRAAFF. Here the CDR3 DNA reads TGCGCCAGCAGCCAGACCGGGACAGGGAGAGCAGCTTTCTTT.